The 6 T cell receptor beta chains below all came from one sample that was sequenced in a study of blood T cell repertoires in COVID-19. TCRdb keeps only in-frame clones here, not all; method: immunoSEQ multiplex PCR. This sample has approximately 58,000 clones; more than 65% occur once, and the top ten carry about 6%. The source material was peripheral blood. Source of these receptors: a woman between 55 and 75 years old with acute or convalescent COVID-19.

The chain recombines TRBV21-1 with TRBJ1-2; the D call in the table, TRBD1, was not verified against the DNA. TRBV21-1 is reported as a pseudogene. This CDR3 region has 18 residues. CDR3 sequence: CASSIRDRTGCFNYGYTF. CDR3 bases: TGTGCCAGCAGCATACGCGACAGGACAGGGTGTTTTAACTATGGCTACACCTTC.

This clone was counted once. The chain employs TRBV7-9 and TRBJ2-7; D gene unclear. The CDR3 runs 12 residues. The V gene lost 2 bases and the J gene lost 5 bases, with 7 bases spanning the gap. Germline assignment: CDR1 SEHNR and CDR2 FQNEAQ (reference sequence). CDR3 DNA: TGTGCCAGCAGCTTAAATAGCCACGAGCAGTACTTC. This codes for CASSLNSHEQYF.

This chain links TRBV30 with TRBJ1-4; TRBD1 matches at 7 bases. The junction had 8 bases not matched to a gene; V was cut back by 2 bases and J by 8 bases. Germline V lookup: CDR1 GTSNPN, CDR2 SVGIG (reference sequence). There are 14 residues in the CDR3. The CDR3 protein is CAWSRDSLNEKLFF. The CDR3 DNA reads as TGTGCCTGGAGTCGGGACAGCCTTAACGAAAAACTGTTTTTT.

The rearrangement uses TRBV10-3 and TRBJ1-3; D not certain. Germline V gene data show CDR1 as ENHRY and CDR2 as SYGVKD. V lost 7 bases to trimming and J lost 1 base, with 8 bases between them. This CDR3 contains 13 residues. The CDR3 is CAITEGSGNTIYF. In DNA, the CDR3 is TGTGCCATCACGGAGGGATCTGGAAACACCATATATTTT.

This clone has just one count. CDR3 nucleotides: TGTGCCAGCAGCTTGGCGATGGACAGGGAAGAGACCCAGTACTTC. Amino acids: CASSLAMDREETQYF. The genes are TRBV5-4 and TRBJ2-5; 8 bases are a match to TRBD1. Looked up from germline, CDR1 is SGHNT and CDR2 is YYREEE (reference sequence). With 0 bases clipped from V and 3 bases from J, the junction kept 4 bases outside the gene matches. The CDR3 covers 15 residues.

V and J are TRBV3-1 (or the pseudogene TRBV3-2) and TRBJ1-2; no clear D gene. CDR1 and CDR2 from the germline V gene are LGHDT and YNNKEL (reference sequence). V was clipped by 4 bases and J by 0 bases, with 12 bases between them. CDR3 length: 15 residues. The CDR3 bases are TGTGCCAGCAGCCTCTCACGGGTCTCTAACTATGGCTACACCTTC. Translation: CASSLSRVSNYGYTF.